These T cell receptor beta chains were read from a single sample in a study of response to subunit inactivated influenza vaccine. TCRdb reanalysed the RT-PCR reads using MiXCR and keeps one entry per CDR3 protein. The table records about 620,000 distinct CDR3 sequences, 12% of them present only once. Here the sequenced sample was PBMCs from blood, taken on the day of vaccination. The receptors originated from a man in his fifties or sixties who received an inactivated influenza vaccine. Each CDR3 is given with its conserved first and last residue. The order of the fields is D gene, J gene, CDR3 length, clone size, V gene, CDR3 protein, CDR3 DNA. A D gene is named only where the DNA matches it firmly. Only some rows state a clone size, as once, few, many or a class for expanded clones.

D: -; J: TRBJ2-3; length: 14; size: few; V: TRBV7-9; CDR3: CASSLTAGADTQYF; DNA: TGTGCCAGCAGCTTAACCGCCGGGGCAGATACGCAGTATTTT
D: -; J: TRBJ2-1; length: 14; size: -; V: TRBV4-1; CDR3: CASSQWDLYNEQFF; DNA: TGCGCCAGCAGCCAGTGGGACTTGTACAATGAGCAGTTCTTC
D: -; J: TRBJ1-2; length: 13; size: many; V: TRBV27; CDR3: CASSPDINYGYTF; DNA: TGTGCCAGCAGTCCGGACATAAACTATGGCTACACCTTC
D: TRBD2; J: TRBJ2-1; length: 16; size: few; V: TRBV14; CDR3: CASSQEGAGVSNEQFF; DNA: TGTGCCAGCAGCCAAGAGGGAGCGGGAGTGAGCAATGAGCAGTTCTTC
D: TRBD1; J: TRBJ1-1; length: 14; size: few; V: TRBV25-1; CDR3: CASRKGTGNTEAFF; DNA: TGTGCCAGCCGCAAGGGGACAGGGAACACTGAAGCTTTCTTT
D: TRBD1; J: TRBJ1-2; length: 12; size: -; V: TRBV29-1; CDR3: CRADRGSYGYTF; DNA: TGCAGAGCAGACAGGGGGAGTTATGGCTACACCTTC
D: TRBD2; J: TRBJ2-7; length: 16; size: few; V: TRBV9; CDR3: CASSLRGVHLSYEQYF; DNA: TGTGCCAGCAGCTTACGGGGGGTCCACTTATCCTACGAGCAGTACTTC
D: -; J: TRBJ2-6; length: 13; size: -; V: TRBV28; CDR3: CASAYSGANVLTF; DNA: TGTGCCTCCGCTTACTCTGGGGCCAACGTCCTGACTTTC
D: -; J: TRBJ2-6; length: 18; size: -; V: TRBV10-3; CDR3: CAISEPQASGAGANVLTF; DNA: TGTGCCATCAGTGAACCGCAGGCATCAGGAGCTGGGGCCAACGTCCTGACTTTC
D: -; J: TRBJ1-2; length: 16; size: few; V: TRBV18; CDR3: CASSQRSAGHNYGYTF; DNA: TGTGCCAGCTCCCAACGTTCGGCAGGCCATAACTATGGCTACACCTTC
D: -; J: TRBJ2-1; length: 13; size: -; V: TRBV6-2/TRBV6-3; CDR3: CASSYQQNNEQFF; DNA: TGTGCCAGCAGTTATCAACAGAACAATGAGCAGTTCTTC
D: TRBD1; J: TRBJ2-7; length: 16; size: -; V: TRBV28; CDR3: CASSPMGRGSRYEQYF; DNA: TGTGCCAGCAGCCCCATGGGCAGGGGGAGTCGGTACGAGCAGTACTTC
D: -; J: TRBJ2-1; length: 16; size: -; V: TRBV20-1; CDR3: CSAVVRAYSSYNEQFF; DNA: TGCAGTGCTGTTGTCCGAGCGTACAGCTCCTACAATGAGCAGTTCTTC
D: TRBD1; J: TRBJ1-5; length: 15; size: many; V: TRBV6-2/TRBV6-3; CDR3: CASSSATGSNQPQHF; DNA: TGTGCCAGCAGTTCCGCGACAGGGTCGAATCAGCCCCAGCATTTT
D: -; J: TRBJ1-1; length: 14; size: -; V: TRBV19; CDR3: CASATGTMNTEAFF; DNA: TGTGCCAGTGCTACAGGAACCATGAACACTGAAGCTTTCTTT
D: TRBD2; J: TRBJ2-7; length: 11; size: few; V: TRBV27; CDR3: CASSPGLGRYF; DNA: TGTGCCAGCAGTCCAGGACTAGGGAGGTACTTC
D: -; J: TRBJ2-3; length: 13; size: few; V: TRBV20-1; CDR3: CSADEGGTDTQYF; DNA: TGCAGTGCCGATGAGGGGGGGACGGATACGCAGTATTTT
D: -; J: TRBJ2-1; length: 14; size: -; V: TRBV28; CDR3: CASSFGGRRGEQFF; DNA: TGTGCCAGCAGTTTCGGTGGGAGAAGGGGTGAGCAGTTCTTC
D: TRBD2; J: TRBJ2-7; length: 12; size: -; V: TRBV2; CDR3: CASRREPYEQYF; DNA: TGTGCCAGCAGGCGGGAGCCCTACGAGCAGTACTTC
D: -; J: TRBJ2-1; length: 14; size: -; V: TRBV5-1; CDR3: CASSFQLRENEQFF; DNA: TGCGCCAGCAGCTTTCAACTTCGAGAAAATGAGCAGTTCTTC
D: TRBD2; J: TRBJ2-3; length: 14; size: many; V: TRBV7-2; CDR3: CASSLGGLPDTQYF; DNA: TGTGCCAGCAGCTTAGGGGGACTACCGGATACGCAGTATTTT
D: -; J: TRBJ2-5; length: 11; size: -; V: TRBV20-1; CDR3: CSVVGQETQYF; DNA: TGCAGTGTTGTGGGGCAAGAGACCCAGTACTTC
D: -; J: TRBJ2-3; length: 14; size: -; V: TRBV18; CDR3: CASTQAGSTDTQYF; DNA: TGTGCCAGCACCCAAGCGGGTAGCACAGATACGCAGTATTTT
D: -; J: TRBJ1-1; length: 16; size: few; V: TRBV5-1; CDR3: CASSLGVQAVNTEAFF; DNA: TGCGCCAGCAGCTTGGGGGTCCAGGCGGTGAACACTGAAGCTTTCTTT
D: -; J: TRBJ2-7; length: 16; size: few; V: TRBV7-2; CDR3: CASSLAGTDHSYEQYF; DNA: TGTGCCAGCAGCTTAGCAGGGACTGATCACTCCTACGAGCAGTACTTC
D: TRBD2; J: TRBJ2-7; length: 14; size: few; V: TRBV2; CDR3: CATATSGTSYEQYF; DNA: TGTGCCACAGCGACTAGCGGAACGAGCTACGAGCAGTACTTC
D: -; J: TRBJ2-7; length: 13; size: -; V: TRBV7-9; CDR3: CASSPPAQEKQYF; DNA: TGTGCCAGCAGCCCCCCCGCCCAGGAGAAGCAGTACTTC
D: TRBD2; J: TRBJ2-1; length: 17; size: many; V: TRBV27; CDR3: CASSLKEAGVTYNEQFF; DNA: TGTGCCAGCAGTCTAAAGGAAGCGGGAGTGACGTACAATGAGCAGTTCTTC
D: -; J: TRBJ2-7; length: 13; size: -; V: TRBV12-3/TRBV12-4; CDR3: CASSLRFLHEQYF; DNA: TGTGCCAGCAGTTTAAGGTTTCTCCACGAGCAGTACTTC
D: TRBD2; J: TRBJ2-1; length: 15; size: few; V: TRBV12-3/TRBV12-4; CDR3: CASKLGTSAYNEQFF; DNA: TGTGCCAGCAAACTCGGGACTAGCGCATACAATGAGCAGTTCTTC
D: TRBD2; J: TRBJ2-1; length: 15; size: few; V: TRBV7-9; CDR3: CASSRTSAANNEQFF; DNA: TGTGCCAGCAGCCGAACTAGCGCTGCAAACAATGAGCAGTTCTTC
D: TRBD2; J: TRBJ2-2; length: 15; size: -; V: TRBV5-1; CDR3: CASSLEAGGQSALFF; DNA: TGCGCCAGCAGCTTGGAAGCGGGGGGTCAGAGTGCGCTGTTTTTT
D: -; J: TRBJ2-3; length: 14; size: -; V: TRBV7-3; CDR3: CASSLGGYTDTQYF; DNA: TGTGCCAGCAGCTTAGGGGGGTACACAGATACGCAGTATTTT
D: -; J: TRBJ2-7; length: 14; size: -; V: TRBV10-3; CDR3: CAISELGSYYEQYF; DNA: TGTGCCATCAGTGAGTTGGGGTCCTATTACGAGCAGTACTTC
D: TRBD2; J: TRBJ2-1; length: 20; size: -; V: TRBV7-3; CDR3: CASSFLGLAGVPTDYNEQFF; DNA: TGTGCCAGCAGCTTTTTGGGACTAGCGGGAGTTCCCACAGACTACAATGAGCAGTTCTTC
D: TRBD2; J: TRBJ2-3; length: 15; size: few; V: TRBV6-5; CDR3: CASSSGGVSTDTQYF; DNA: TGTGCCAGCAGTTCCGGGGGGGTGAGCACAGATACGCAGTATTTT
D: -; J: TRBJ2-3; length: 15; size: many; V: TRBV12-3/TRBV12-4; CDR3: CASSYSGLYTDTQYF; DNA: TGTGCCAGCAGTTACTCGGGACTTTACACAGATACGCAGTATTTT
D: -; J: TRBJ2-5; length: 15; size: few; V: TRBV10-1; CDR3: CASMPETESRETQYF; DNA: TGCGCCAGCATGCCGGAGACAGAATCCCGGGAGACCCAGTACTTC
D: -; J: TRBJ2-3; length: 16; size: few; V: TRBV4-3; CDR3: CASSQEQASVADTQYF; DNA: TGCGCCAGCAGCCAAGAGCAGGCATCTGTGGCAGATACGCAGTATTTT
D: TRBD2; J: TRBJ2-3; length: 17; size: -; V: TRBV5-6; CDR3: CASSWGTAGGNTDTQYF; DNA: TGTGCCAGCAGCTGGGGGACGGCGGGAGGGAACACAGATACGCAGTATTTT
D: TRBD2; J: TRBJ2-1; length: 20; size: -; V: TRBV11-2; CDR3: CASSTLPGLAGGPTYNEQFF; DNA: TGTGCCAGCAGCACCCTACCGGGACTAGCGGGAGGGCCGACCTACAATGAGCAGTTCTTC
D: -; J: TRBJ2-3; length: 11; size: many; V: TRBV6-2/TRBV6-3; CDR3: CASSWTDTQYF; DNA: TGTGCCAGCAGTTGGACAGATACGCAGTATTTT
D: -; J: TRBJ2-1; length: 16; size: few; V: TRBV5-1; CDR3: CASSAGEGISYNEQFF; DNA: TGCGCCAGCAGCGCAGGGGAGGGGATCTCCTACAATGAGCAGTTCTTC
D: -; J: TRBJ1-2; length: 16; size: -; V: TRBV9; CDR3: CASSVEVGIVNYGYSF; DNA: TGTGCCAGCAGCGTAGAAGTAGGCATTGTTAACTATGGCTACTCCTTC
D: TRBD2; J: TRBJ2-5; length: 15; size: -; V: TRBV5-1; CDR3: CASSAGTSGQETQYF; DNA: TGCGCCAGCAGCGCAGGGACTAGCGGGCAAGAGACCCAGTACTTC
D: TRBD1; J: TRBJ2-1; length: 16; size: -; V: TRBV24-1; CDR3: CATSGADRGEDNEQFF; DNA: TGTGCCACCAGTGGGGCGGACAGGGGTGAGGACAATGAGCAGTTCTTC
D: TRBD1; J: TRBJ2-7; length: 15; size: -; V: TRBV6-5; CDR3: CASSYRTGPTYEQYF; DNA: TGTGCCAGCAGTTATAGGACAGGGCCAACCTACGAGCAGTACTTC
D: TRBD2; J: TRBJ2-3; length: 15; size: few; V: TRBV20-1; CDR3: CSAPSSGLGTDTQYF; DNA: TGCAGTGCTCCTTCCTCGGGACTAGGCACAGATACGCAGTATTTT
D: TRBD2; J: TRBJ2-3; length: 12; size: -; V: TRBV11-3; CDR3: CASSLRGSFIYF; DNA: TGTGCCAGCAGCTTACGCGGGAGCTTCATCTATTTT
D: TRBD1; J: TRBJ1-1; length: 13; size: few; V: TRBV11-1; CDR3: CASRAGGVGEAFF; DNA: TGTGCCAGCAGGGCAGGGGGCGTCGGGGAAGCTTTCTTT
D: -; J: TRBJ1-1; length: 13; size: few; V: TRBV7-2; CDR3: CASREGLNTEAFF; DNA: TGTGCCAGCAGGGAGGGGTTGAACACTGAAGCTTTCTTT
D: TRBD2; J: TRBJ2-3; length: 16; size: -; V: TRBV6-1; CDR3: CASSDRLAGGADTQYF; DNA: TGTGCCAGCAGTGACAGACTAGCGGGGGGGGCAGATACGCAGTATTTT
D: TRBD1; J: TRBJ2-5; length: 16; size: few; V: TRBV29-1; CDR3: CSVVTGVYLTQETQYF; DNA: TGCAGCGTTGTGACAGGGGTGTACCTTACTCAAGAGACCCAGTACTTC
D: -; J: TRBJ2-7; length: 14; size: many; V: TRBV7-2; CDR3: CASRGLGSSYEQYF; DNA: TGTGCCAGCAGGGGTTTGGGGTCCTCCTACGAGCAGTACTTC
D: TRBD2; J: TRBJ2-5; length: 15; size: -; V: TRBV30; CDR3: CAWTPGQAGTETQYF; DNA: TGTGCCTGGACACCGGGTCAAGCGGGGACTGAGACCCAGTACTTC